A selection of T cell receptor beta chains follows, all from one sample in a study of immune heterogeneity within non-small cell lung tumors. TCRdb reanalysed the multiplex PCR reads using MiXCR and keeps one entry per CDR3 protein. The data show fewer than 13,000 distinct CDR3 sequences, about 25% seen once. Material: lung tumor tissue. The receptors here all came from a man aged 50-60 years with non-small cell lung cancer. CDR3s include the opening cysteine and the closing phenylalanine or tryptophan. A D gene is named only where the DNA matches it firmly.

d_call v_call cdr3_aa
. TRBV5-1 CASSLMGVETQYF
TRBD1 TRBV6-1 CASATGSVSPLHF
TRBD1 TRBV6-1 CASSPNRDSYGYTF
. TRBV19 CASRPRQCDTDTQYF
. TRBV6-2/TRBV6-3 CASSYGAANSPLHF
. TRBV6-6 CASSYSFSGQQETQYF
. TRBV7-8 CASSLPRASVPTYEQYF
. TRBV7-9 CASSRGNTIYF
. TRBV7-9 CAPLYVSCSPLHF
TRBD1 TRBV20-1 CSADWTGTPYEQYF
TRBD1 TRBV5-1 CASSPGQQETQYF
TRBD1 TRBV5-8 CASSLGQANTEAFF
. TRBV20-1 CGVRPRTDTQYF
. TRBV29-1 CSVGGAMNTEAFF
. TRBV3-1 CASSPHSDILNQPQHF
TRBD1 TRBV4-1 CASSQVGGAKDIQYF
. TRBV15 CATSREIQQPQHF
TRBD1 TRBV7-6 CASSLEGQGRTEAFF
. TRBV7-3 CASRLIEGGVGEQFF
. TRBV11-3 CASSLVSGNTIYF
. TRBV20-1 CSARVPTGELFF
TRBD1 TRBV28 CASSSGQGSEAFF
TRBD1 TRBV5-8 CASSQGQGRGNYGYTF
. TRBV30 CAWSVAGNTEAFF
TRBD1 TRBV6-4 CASSPGTGGVYEQYF
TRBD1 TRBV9 CASSPRQGAIGNTIYF